The source of this T cell receptor beta chain is a study of T cell responses to AZD1222 COVID-19 vaccine. Whole-study findings and limits: Unmutated variant regions reportedly attract nearly half of all spike-specific TCRs. Sampling captured repertoires only after the peak T cell response. After two AZD1222 doses, spike-specific TCR breadth and depth rose versus day 0. Donors in the cohort were predominantly white British and more often female, and clonal diversity was possibly underestimated.

The data were produced by immunoSEQ multiplex PCR, yet TCRdb's version contains in-frame clones alone and is incomplete. This table holds around 110,000 clones, over 75% found once. A remark on this clone: What it binds is unknown.

Between the trimmed V and J ends, which lost 2 bases and 5 bases, there was a span of 8 bases. Germline assignment: CDR1 MNHEY and CDR2 SVGAGI. The CDR3 runs to 13 residues. Source: peripheral blood, taken on day 0 of MenACWY control vaccination. The TCR was taken from an adult in good health. This chain joins TRBV6-5 and TRBJ2-3; D not certain. The CDR3 nucleotides read TGTGCCAGCAGTTACGGGTGGGGAGATACGCAGTATTTT. This translates into CASSYGWGDTQYF.